The rows below give T cell receptor beta chains drawn from one sample of a study of blood T cell repertoires in COVID-19. The method was immunoSEQ multiplex PCR; TCRdb's version includes in-frame clones alone and lacks a portion of them. The table records roughly 100,000 clones, roughly 76% of them present only once. Specimen: peripheral blood. These receptors came from a woman aged 70-85 years with acute or convalescent COVID-19. CDR3s leave out the opening cysteine and the closing phenylalanine or tryptophan. A D gene is named only where the DNA matches it firmly.

13 | TRBJ1-5 | TRBV6-5 | TRBD1 | ASSPLDRGNQPQH
11 | TRBJ1-2 | TRBV19 | TRBD1 | ASSLGQNYGYT
14 | TRBJ2-7 | TRBV2 | TRBD2 | ASSPRTSGHSYEQY
11 | TRBJ1-2 | TRBV25-1 | - | ASSDRSSFGYT
10 | TRBJ2-5 | TRBV6-5 | TRBD2 | ASRGGVETQY
12 | TRBJ1-5 | TRBV7-2 | - | ASSRGGGDQPQH
12 | TRBJ2-7 | TRBV7-2 | TRBD1 | ASSRTGEAYEQY
15 | TRBJ1-5 | TRBV19 | TRBD1 | ASSVETGSWGNQPQH
11 | TRBJ1-2 | TRBV19 | TRBD1 | ASSKDRSYGYT
16 | TRBJ1-2 | TRBV24-1 | - | ATSDRGGVVRRDYGYT
14 | TRBJ2-7 | TRBV10-3 | - | AISESGRGAAYEQY
14 | TRBJ1-4 | TRBV2 | TRBD1 | ASRGQGPFANEKLF
12 | TRBJ1-3 | TRBV5-1 | - | ASSLGGGGNTIY
14 | TRBJ2-3 | TRBV7-6 | - | ASSSRTRSSTDTQY
14 | TRBJ1-3 | TRBV19 | - | ASSIGRSFSGNTIY
11 | TRBJ2-5 | TRBV30 | - | AWSVWLAETQY
12 | TRBJ2-2 | TRBV27 | - | ASSLSTGTGELF
12 | TRBJ1-2 | TRBV18 | - | ASAEDRNNYGYT
11 | TRBJ2-7 | TRBV19 | - | ASREQGRDEQY
12 | TRBJ1-1 | TRBV5-1 | - | ASSSPGGGTEAF
12 | TRBJ1-4 | TRBV19 | - | ASSTQDDFEKLF
14 | TRBJ1-1 | TRBV28 | TRBD1 | ASSLVVPGQGASTF
12 | TRBJ2-1 | TRBV29-1 | - | SVPADSTYNEQF
12 | TRBJ1-6 | TRBV3-1/TRBV3-2 | TRBD1 | ASSQATGNSPLH
17 | TRBJ1-2 | TRBV3-1/TRBV3-2 | TRBD1 | ASSHTGWPGGQGAGGYT
10 | TRBJ1-2 | TRBV29-1 | - | SVESGDYGYT
12 | TRBJ2-5 | TRBV14 | TRBD1 | ASSPDRVIETQY
14 | TRBJ2-2 | TRBV5-1 | TRBD1 | ASSPTQGAETGELF
15 | TRBJ2-6 | TRBV5-1 | - | ASSLEEATSGANVLT
16 | TRBJ2-1 | TRBV6-6 | TRBD2 | ASSPGTSGISSYNEQF
14 | TRBJ2-1 | TRBV5-1 | TRBD1 | ASSLARTGEYNEQF
11 | TRBJ1-2 | TRBV14 | - | ASSQFAGFGYT
14 | TRBJ2-7 | TRBV6-5 | - | ASSYSRVGGRGEQY
10 | TRBJ1-1 | TRBV20-1 | - | SASGGGTEAF
12 | TRBJ2-1 | TRBV5-1 | TRBD1 | ASSLAGTGEKQF
15 | TRBJ2-3 | TRBV4-3 | TRBD2 | ASSQAPTSGGSATQY
12 | TRBJ1-3 | TRBV5-1 | TRBD1 | ASSRTGGGNTIY
11 | TRBJ1-1 | TRBV12-3/TRBV12-4 | - | ASSLTQGTEAF
13 | TRBJ1-4 | TRBV20-1 | - | SASALDRDNEKLF
11 | TRBJ2-5 | TRBV12-5 | TRBD1 | ASARDSQETQY
13 | TRBJ2-1 | TRBV28 | - | ASTPGERAFNEQF
12 | TRBJ2-1 | TRBV6-5 | TRBD2 | ASSSGGAYNEQF
13 | TRBJ2-7 | TRBV27 | - | ASSTLGGNTYEQY
13 | TRBJ1-3 | TRBV5-1 | - | ASRKSGPSGNTIY
16 | TRBJ1-4 | TRBV3-1/TRBV3-2 | - | ASSQKGGARRTNEKLF
11 | TRBJ2-1 | TRBV2 | TRBD2 | ASSGGGYNEQF
13 | TRBJ1-1 | TRBV3-1/TRBV3-2 | - | ASSPYDKANTEAF
12 | TRBJ2-7 | TRBV28 | - | ASSLGGQNYEQY
11 | TRBJ1-4 | TRBV2 | TRBD1 | ASIDRGNEKLF
15 | TRBJ2-5 | TRBV27 | TRBD2 | ASSLLGSGGALETQY
12 | TRBJ2-7 | TRBV10-3 | TRBD2 | AISDSGASYEQY
14 | TRBJ2-1 | TRBV6-2/TRBV6-3 | TRBD2 | ASSSLSGRTYNEQF
17 | TRBJ2-1 | TRBV4-2 | TRBD2 | ASSLQHPGTSGIGDEQF
12 | TRBJ2-1 | TRBV9 | - | ASSVSGGYNEQF
11 | TRBJ1-2 | TRBV6-2/TRBV6-3 | - | ASSATGLYGYT
13 | TRBJ2-2 | TRBV7-9 | TRBD2 | ASSLSGKNTGELF
14 | TRBJ2-1 | TRBV9 | TRBD2 | ASSGGLAVSYNEQF
17 | TRBJ2-3 | TRBV6-2/TRBV6-3 | - | ASSYPIGDMPSSTDTQY
15 | TRBJ2-3 | TRBV15 | TRBD2 | ATSREITSGRTDTQY
12 | TRBJ2-5 | TRBV9 | - | ASSTRQFQETQY